The sequence of this T cell receptor beta chain was determined in a study of blood T cell repertoires in COVID-19. Exposed enrollees encountered a COVID-19 case at some point within 2 weeks before study entry. Sequenced by immunoSEQ multiplex PCR; TCRdb stores in-frame clones only, minus some. The data contain 250,000 or so clones, 70% to 90% of them singletons. The V end lost 5 bases, the J end lost 3 bases, and 14 bases lay between the germline ends. Germline values: CDR1 MNHEY, CDR2 SVGAGI. CDR3 length equals 15 residues. The sample taken for sequencing was PBMCs or T cells enriched from blood (not recorded which). The origin of this receptor is a woman aged 50 to 60 who had been exposed to COVID-19. V and J are TRBV6-5 and TRBJ2-4, with D tentatively TRBD1 (6 bases). CDR3 sequence (DNA): TGTGCCAGCAGTCCACAGGGCTTTGGCAAAAACATTCAGTACTTC. Translating it yields CASSPQGFGKNIQYF.